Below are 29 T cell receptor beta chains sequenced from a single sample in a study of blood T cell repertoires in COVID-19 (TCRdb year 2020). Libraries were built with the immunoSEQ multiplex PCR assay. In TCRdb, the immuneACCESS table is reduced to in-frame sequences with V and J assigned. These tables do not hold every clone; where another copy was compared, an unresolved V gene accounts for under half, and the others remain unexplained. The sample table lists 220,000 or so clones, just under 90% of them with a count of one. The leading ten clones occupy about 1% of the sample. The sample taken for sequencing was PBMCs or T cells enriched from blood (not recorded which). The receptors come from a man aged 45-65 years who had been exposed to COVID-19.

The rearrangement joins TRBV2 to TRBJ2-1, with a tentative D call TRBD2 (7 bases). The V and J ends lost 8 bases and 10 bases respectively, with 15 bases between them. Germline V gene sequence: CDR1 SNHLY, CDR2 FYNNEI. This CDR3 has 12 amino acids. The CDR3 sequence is CASPGGLGEQFF. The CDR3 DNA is TGTGCCAGCCCCGGGGGGCTCGGGGAGCAGTTCTTC.

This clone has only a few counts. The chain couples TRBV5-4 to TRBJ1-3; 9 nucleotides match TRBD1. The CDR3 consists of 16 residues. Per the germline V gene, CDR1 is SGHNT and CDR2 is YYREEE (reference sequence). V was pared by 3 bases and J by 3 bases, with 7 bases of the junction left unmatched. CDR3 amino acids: CASSWGTGGVGNTIYF. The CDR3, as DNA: TGTGCCAGCAGCTGGGGAACAGGGGGCGTTGGAAACACCATATATTTT.

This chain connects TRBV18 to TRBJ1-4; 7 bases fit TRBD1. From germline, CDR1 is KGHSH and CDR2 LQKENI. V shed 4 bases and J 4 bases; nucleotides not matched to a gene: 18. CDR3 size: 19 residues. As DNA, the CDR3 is TGTGCCAGCTCACTAACGACGATACTGAACAGGGGACTTAATGAAAAACTGTTTTTT. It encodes CASSLTTILNRGLNEKLFF.

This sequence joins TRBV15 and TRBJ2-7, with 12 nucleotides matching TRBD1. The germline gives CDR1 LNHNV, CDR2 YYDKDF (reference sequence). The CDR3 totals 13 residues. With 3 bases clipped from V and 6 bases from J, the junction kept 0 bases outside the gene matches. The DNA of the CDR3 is TGTGCCACCAGCAGGGGACAGGGGGCCGAGCAGTACGTC. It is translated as CATSRGQGAEQYV.

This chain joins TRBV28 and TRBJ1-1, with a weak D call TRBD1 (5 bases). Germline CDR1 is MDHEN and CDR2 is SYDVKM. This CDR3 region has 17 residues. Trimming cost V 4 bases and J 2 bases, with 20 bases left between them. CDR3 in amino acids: CASSSLGLRRLNTEAFF. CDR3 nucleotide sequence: TGTGCCAGCAGTTCCCTGGGGCTAAGACGGCTAAACACTGAAGCTTTCTTT.

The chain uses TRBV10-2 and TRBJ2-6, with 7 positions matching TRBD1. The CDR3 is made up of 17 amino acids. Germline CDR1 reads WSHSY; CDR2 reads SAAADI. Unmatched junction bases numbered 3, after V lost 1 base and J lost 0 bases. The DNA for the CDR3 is TGCGCCAGCAGTGAGTTCCGGGACAGCTCTGGGGCCAACGTCCTGACTTTC. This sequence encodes CASSEFRDSSGANVLTF.

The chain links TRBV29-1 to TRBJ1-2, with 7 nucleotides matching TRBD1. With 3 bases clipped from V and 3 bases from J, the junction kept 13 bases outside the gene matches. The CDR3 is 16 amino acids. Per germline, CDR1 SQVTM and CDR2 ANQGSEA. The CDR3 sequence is CSVETPGTDYDYGYTF. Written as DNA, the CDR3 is TGCAGCGTTGAGACCCCTGGGACAGACTATGACTATGGCTACACCTTC.

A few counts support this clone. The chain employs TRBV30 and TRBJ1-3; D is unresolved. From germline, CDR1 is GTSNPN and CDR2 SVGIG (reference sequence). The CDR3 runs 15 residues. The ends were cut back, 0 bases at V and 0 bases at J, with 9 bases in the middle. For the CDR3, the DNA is TGTGCCTGGAGTGTTGGAGTCACCTCTGGAAACACCATATATTTT. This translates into CAWSVGVTSGNTIYF. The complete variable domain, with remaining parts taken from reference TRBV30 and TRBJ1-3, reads SQTIHQWPATLVQPVGSPLSLECTVEGTSNPNLYWYRQAAGRGLQLLFYSVGIGQISSEVPQNLSASRPQDRQFILSSKKLLLSDSGFYLCAWSVGVTSGNTIYFGEGSWLTVV.

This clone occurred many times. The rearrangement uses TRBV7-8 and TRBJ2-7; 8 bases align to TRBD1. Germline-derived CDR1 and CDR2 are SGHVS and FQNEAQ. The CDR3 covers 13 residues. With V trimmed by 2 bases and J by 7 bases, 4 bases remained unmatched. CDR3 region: CASSLQGAGEQYV. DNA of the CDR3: TGTGCCAGCAGCTTACAGGGGGCGGGTGAGCAGTACGTC.

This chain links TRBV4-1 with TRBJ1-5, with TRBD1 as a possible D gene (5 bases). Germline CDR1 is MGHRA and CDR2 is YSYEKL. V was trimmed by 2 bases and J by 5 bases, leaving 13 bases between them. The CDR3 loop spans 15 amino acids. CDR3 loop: CASSQRSGPDQPQHF. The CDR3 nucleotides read TGCGCCAGCAGCCAACGATCAGGGCCGGATCAGCCCCAGCATTTT.

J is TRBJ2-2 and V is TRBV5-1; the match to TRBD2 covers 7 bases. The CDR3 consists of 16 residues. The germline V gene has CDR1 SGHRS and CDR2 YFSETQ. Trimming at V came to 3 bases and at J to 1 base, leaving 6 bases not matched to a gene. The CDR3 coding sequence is TGCGCCAGCAGCTCGTTGGGCGGGGGGAACACCGGGGAGCTGTTTTTT. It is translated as CASSSLGGGNTGELFF.

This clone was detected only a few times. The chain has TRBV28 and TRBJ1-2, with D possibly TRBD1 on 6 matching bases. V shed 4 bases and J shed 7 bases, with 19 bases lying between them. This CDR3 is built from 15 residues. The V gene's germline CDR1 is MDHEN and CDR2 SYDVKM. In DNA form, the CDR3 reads TGTGCCAGCAGTTCAGGACAGATTGGTTTTGGTGGCTACACCTTC. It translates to CASSSGQIGFGGYTF.

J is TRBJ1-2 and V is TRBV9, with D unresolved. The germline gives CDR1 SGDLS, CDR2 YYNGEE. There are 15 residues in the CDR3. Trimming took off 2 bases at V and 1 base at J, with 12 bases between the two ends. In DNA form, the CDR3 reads TGTGCCAGCAGCGTTAGTACCGAATATAACTATGGCTACACCTTC. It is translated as CASSVSTEYNYGYTF.

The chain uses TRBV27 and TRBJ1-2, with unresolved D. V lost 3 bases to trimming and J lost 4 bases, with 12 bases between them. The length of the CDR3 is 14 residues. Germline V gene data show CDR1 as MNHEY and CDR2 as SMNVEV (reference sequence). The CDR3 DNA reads TGTGCCAGCAGTTTTTGGGCTCTGGGCTATGGCTACACCTTC. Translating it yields CASSFWALGYGYTF.

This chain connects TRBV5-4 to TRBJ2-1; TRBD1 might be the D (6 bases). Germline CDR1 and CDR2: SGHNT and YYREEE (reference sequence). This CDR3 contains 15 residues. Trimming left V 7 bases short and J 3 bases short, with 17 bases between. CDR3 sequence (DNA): TGTGCCAGCTTTTTCACAGGGCAGCGCTACAATGAGCAGTTCTTC. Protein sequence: CASFFTGQRYNEQFF. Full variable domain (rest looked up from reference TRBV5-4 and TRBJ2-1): ETGVTQSPTHLIKTRGQQVTLRCSSQSGHNTVSWYQQALGQGPQFIFQYYREEENGRGNFPPRFSGLQFPNYSSELNVNALELDDSALYLCASFFTGQRYNEQFFGPGTRLTVL.

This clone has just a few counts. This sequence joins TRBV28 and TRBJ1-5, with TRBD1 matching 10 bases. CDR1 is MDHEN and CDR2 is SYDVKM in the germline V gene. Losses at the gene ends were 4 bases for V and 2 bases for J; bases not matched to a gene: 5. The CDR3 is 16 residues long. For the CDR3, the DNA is TGTGCCAGCAGTTACCGGGACAGGGGAGGCAATCAGCCCCAGCATTTT. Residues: CASSYRDRGGNQPQHF.

The CDR3 sequence: CASRSNLGLGGDTEAFF. CDR3 DNA: TGTGCCAGCAGGAGCAATCTCGGACTTGGCGGGGACACTGAAGCTTTCTTT. V gene TRBV2 combines with J gene TRBJ1-1; no clear D. Germline CDR1 and CDR2: SNHLY and FYNNEI. The CDR3 consists of 17 residues. V lost 6 bases and J lost 3, with 23 bases in between.

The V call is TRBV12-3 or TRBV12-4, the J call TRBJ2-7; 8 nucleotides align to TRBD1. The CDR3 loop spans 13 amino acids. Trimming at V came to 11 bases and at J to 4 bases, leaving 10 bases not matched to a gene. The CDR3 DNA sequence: TGTGCCGGGGCAAGACAGGGGCGGTACGAGCAGTACGTC. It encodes CAGARQGRYEQYV.

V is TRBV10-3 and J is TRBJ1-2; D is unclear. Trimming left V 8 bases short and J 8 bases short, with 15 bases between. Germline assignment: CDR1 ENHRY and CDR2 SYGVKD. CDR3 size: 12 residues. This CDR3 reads CAISEGRRGYTF. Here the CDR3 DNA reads TGTGCCATCTCGGAGGGTAGAAGGGGCTACACCTTC.

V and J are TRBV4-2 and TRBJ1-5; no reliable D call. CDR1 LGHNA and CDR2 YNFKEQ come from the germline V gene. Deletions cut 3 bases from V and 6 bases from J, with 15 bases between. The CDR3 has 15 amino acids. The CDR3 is CASSHNPGGSQPQHF. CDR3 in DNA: TGTGCCAGCAGCCATAACCCCGGAGGGTCTCAGCCCCAGCATTTT.

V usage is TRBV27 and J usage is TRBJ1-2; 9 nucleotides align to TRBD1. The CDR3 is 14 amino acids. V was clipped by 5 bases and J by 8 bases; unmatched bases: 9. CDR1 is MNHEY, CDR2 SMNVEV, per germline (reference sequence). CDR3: CASSPQGTGSGYTF. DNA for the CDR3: TGTGCCAGCAGTCCACAGGGGACAGGGAGCGGCTACACCTTC.

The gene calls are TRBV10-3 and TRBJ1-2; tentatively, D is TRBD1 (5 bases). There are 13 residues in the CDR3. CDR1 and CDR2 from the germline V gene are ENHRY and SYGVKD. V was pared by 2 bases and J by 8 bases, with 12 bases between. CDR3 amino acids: CAISEGDLRGYTF. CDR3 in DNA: TGTGCCATCAGTGAGGGGGACTTACGGGGCTACACCTTC.

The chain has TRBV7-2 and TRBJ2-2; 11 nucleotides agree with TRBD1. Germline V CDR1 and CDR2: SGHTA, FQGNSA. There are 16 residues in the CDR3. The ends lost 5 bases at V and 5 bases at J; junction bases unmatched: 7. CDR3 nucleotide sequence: TGTGCCAGCAGCACTAGGACAGGGGGCTTGACCGGGGAGCTGTTTTTT. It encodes CASSTRTGGLTGELFF.

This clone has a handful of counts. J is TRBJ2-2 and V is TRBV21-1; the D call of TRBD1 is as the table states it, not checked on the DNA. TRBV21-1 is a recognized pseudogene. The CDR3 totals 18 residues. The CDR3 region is CASRHDEGAGERTGELFF. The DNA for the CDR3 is TGTGCCAGCAGACACGATGAGGGGGCAGGGGAACGCACCGGGGAGCTGTTTTTT.

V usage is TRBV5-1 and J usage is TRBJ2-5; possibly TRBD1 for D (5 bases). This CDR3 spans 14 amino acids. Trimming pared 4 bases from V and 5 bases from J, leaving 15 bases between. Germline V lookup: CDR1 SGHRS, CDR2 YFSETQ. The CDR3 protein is CASSPQTASETQYF. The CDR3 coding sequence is TGCGCCAGCAGCCCACAGACAGCCTCGGAGACCCAGTACTTC. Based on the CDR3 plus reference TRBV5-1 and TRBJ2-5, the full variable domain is KAGVTQTPRYLIKTRGQQVTLSCSPISGHRSVSWYQQTPGQGLQFLFEYFSETQRNKGNFPGRFSGRQFSNSRSEMNVSTLELGDSALYLCASSPQTASETQYFGPGTRLLVL.

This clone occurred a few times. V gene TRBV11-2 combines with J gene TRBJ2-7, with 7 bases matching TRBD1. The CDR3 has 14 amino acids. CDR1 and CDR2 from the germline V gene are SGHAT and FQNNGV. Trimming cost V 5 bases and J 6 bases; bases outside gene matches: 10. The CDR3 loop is CASSQNTDRAEQYV. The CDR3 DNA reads TGTGCCAGCAGCCAAAATACCGACAGGGCCGAGCAGTACGTC.

CDR3 nucleotide sequence: TGTGCCAGCAGCCGACAGTATAATGAAAAACTGTTTTTT. The encoded protein is CASSRQYNEKLFF. This sequence joins TRBV28 and TRBJ1-4, with D possibly TRBD1 on 5 matching bases. V dropped 6 bases and J dropped 4 bases, with 9 bases sitting between them. The length of the CDR3 is 13 residues. CDR1 is MDHEN and CDR2 is SYDVKM in the germline V gene.

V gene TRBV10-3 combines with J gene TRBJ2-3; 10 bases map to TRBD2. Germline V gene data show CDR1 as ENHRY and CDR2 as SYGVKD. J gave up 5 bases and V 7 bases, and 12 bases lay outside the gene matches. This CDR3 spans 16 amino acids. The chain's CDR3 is CAIKEGLAAYIDTQYF. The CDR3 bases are TGTGCCATCAAGGAAGGACTAGCGGCTTATATAGATACGCAGTATTTT.

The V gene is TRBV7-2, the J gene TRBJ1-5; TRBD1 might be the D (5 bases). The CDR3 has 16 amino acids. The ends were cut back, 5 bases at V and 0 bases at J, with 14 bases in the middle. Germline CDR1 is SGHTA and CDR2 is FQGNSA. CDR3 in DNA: TGTGCCAGCAGCCTTTTAGGAGGGGCTAGCAATCAGCCCCAGCATTTT. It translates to CASSLLGGASNQPQHF.